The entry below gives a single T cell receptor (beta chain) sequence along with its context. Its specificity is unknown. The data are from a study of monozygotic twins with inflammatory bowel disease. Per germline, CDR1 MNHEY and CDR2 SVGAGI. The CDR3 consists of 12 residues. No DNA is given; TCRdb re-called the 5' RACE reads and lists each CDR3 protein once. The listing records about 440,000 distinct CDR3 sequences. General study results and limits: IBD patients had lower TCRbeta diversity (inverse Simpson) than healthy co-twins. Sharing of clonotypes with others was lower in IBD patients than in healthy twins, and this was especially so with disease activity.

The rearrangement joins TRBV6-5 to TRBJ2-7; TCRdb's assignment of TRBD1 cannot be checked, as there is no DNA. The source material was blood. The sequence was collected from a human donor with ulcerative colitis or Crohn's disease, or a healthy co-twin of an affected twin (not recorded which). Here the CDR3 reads CASSFQTGEQYF.